The present TCR beta chain was sequenced within a study of T-cell reconstitution after alpha-beta-depleted transplantation in children. Study observations and caveats: For some patients, TCRbeta diversity was high at day 60 because of recipient T cells and thymic progenitors that survived.

A TCRbeta library incorporating unique molecular identifiers was prepared. MiXCR, applied by TCRdb to the PCR reads, yields one record per CDR3 protein. Of some 150,000 distinct CDR3 sequences in the sample, around 10% are singletons; the top ten hold 15% to 20%. This clonotype was picked up a small number of times. Its antigen remains unidentified. V lost 1 base and J 6 bases, leaving 10 bases between the germline ends. The CDR3 is made up of 12 amino acids. CDR1 and CDR2 from the germline V gene are DFQATT and SNEGSKA (reference sequence). The receptor was isolated from a female patient between 2 and 15 years old who had a stem cell transplant for congenital amegakaryocytic thrombocytopenia, so the T cells may come from the graft donor. The chain carries TRBV20-1 and TRBJ2-7, with a tentative D call TRBD1 (6 bases). The material was PBMCs, mostly from graft donor cells, obtained 180 days after TCRalphabeta/CD19-depleted stem cell transplant. CDR3 bases: TGCAGTGCTAGAGGGGGGCGGGCCGAGCAGTACTTC. It is translated as CSARGGRAEQYF.